Detailed here is one T cell receptor beta chain. As originally analysed: It was from reference gene primer amplification that nucleated cell counts were estimated. Generated by immunoSEQ multiplex PCR, the TCRdb table keeps only in-frame clones and is missing some. The D gene and trimming were derived from the DNA, and the V and J assignments and clone size from that table. Of some 170,000 clones listed, about 80% are singletons. This sample stems from a study of blood T cell repertoires in COVID-19. Study as a whole: The United States, Italy and Spain were the sources of the acute and convalescent COVID-19 samples.

Trimming removed 3 bases from V and 6 bases from J, with 5 bases in between. The V gene's germline CDR1 is MNHNS and CDR2 SASEGT. The CDR3 runs to 12 residues. This TCR derives from a woman aged 70-85 years with acute or convalescent COVID-19. Specimen: peripheral blood. This chain joins TRBV6-1 and TRBJ2-2, with D tentatively TRBD1 (5 bases). The CDR3 nucleotides read TGTGCCAGCAGTGACAGGGCCGGGGAGCTGTTTTTT. Translated: CASSDRAGELFF.